Presented here are 32 T cell receptor beta chains from one specimen sequenced in a study of blood T cell repertoires in COVID-19 (TCRdb year 2020). Libraries were constructed by the immunoSEQ multiplex PCR assay. TCRdb's version of the immuneACCESS table is confined to in-frame rearrangements and falls short of the full clone set. An unresolved V gene accounts for under half of the shortfall where checked; the remainder is of unknown origin. This sample comprises approximately 300,000 clones, 80% to 90% of them detected only once. Together, the top ten hold more than 4% of the sample. Sequencing was performed on PBMCs or T cells enriched from blood (not recorded which). These receptors were taken from a woman aged 25 to 39 who had recovered from COVID-19.

The chain employs TRBV27 and TRBJ2-2; unclear D gene. The CDR3 has 13 residues. Germline CDR1 is MNHEY and CDR2 is SMNVEV (reference sequence). With 3 bases removed from V and 4 bases from J, the gap between germline ends came to 6 bases. As DNA, the CDR3 is TGTGCCAGCAGTTTCGACATCACCGGGGAGCTGTTTTTT. This codes for CASSFDITGELFF.

Only a few counts were recorded for this clone. The chain is built from TRBV7-9 and TRBJ2-1, with TRBD2 identical over 7 bases. The CDR3 covers 16 residues. From germline, CDR1 is SEHNR and CDR2 FQNEAQ (reference sequence). V lost 5 bases to trimming and J lost 2 bases; unmatched junction nucleotides: 9. The CDR3 DNA is TGTGCCAGCAGCCCCGGCGCTAGCGGTCCCTACAATGAGCAGTTCTTC. It specifies CASSPGASGPYNEQFF.

V gene TRBV5-1 combines with J gene TRBJ1-1, with D perhaps TRBD1 (5 bases). CDR3 size: 14 residues. V was pared by 4 bases and J by 7 bases, with 17 bases between. The germline V gene encodes CDR1 SGHRS and CDR2 YFSETQ. The CDR3 DNA is TGCGCCAGCAGCCCCATGGGGGGGGACCATGAAGCTTTCTTT. Encoded protein: CASSPMGGDHEAFF. Using reference TRBV5-1 and TRBJ1-1 for the parts outside the CDR3, the full variable domain is KAGVTQTPRYLIKTRGQQVTLSCSPISGHRSVSWYQQTPGQGLQFLFEYFSETQRNKGNFPGRFSGRQFSNSRSEMNVSTLELGDSALYLCASSPMGGDHEAFFGQGTRLTVV.

This chain uses TRBV10-1 with TRBJ1-2; D call uncertain. This CDR3 is built from 14 residues. The germline CDR1 and CDR2 sequences are WNHNN and SYGVQD (reference sequence). V was clipped by 3 bases and J by 4 bases, with 12 bases between them. DNA for the CDR3: TGCGCCAGCAGTGAAAGCGGACTTTTCTATGGCTACACCTTC. It codes for CASSESGLFYGYTF.

This rearrangement joins TRBV5-1 to TRBJ2-7, with D perhaps TRBD2 (6 bases). Trimming removed 2 bases at V and 2 bases at J, with 11 bases between. The CDR3 spans 14 residues. Looked up from germline, CDR1 is SGHRS and CDR2 is YFSETQ. This chain's CDR3 is CASSFSREPYEQYF. Here the CDR3 DNA reads TGCGCCAGCAGCTTTAGCCGGGAGCCCTACGAGCAGTACTTC.

This clone was detected only once. The chain has TRBV27 and TRBJ2-2; unclear D gene. Germline assignment: CDR1 MNHEY and CDR2 SMNVEV (reference sequence). V lost 2 bases and J lost 4, with 8 bases in between. The CDR3 sequence is 14 residues long. CDR3 protein: CASSLVRLTGELFF. As DNA, the CDR3 is TGTGCCAGCAGTTTAGTGCGACTCACCGGGGAGCTGTTTTTT.

The V and J genes are TRBV7-8 and TRBJ2-5; TRBD2 matches at 12 bases. This CDR3 has 15 amino acids. CDR1 is SGHVS, CDR2 FQNEAQ, per germline. Losses at the gene ends were 5 bases for V and 4 bases for J; bases not matched to a gene: 5. CDR3 in DNA: TGTGCCAGCAGCCGGCTAGCGGGAGGGTCAGAGACCCAGTACTTC. It encodes CASSRLAGGSETQYF.

This chain links TRBV12-3 or TRBV12-4 with TRBJ1-3; D not resolved. This CDR3 has 11 amino acids. Trimming removed 6 bases at V and 4 bases at J, with 4 bases between. CDR3 nucleotide sequence: TGTGCCAGCAGGGAGGGAAACACCATATATTTT. The encoded protein is CASREGNTIYF.

V gene TRBV10-3 combines with J gene TRBJ2-3; TRBD2 matches 8 bases. With V trimmed by 4 bases and J by 3 bases, 12 bases remained unmatched. The germline CDR1 and CDR2 sequences are ENHRY and SYGVKD. This CDR3 spans 17 amino acids. The CDR3, as DNA: TGTGCCATCAGTGGTACCACACTAGCGGAGTCTACAGATACGCAGTATTTT. Protein sequence: CAISGTTLAESTDTQYF.

The V and J genes are TRBV11-2 and TRBJ2-4, with a possible D match to TRBD2 (5 bases). Trimming cost V 0 bases and J 5 bases, with 17 bases left between them. There are 17 residues in the CDR3. Germline CDR1 is SGHAT and CDR2 is FQNNGV. Here the CDR3 reads CASSLDIEGPRENIQYF. CDR3 sequence (DNA): TGTGCCAGCAGCTTAGATATTGAGGGTCCCCGCGAAAACATTCAGTACTTC.

The chain links TRBV18 to TRBJ2-3, with 10 nucleotides matching TRBD2. CDR1 and CDR2 (germline): KGHSH, LQKENI. CDR3 length equals 19 residues. The trim removed 4 bases at V and 2 bases at J, leaving 15 bases unmatched. CDR3 coding DNA: TGTGCCAGCTCACTCGGGTTCAGCCGTGGACTAGCGGACACAGATACGCAGTATTTT. This sequence encodes CASSLGFSRGLADTDTQYF.

The rearrangement joins TRBV11-2 to TRBJ1-1; 11 bases map to TRBD1. CDR1 is SGHAT and CDR2 is FQNNGV in the germline V gene. Trimming removed 5 bases from V and 5 bases from J; junction bases left unmatched: 1. This CDR3 comprises 13 residues. As DNA, the CDR3 is TGTGCCAGCAGCGGACAGGGGGCGACTGAAGCTTTCTTT. The encoded protein is CASSGQGATEAFF.

The rearrangement joins TRBV4-2 to TRBJ2-1, with D unclear. V was clipped by 2 bases and J by 10 bases, with 15 bases between them. The germline V gene has CDR1 LGHNA and CDR2 YNFKEQ. This CDR3 region has 14 residues. DNA for the CDR3: TGTGCCAGCAGCCAATCTTACAGTCCTGGCGAGCAGTTCTTC. The encoded protein is CASSQSYSPGEQFF.

The chain couples TRBV4-2 to TRBJ2-7; a weak D match, TRBD2 (5 bases). Germline-derived CDR1 and CDR2 are LGHNA and YNFKEQ. Trimming removed 0 bases from V and 0 bases from J, with 9 bases in between. The CDR3 contains 15 residues. The CDR3 is CASSQEFSGSYEQYF. CDR3 bases: TGTGCCAGCAGCCAAGAATTCAGCGGCTCCTACGAGCAGTACTTC.

CDR3 region: CASSLVGTPYEQYF. The CDR3 DNA follows: TGTGCCAGCAGCTTGGTTGGGACACCCTACGAGCAGTACTTC. The chain couples TRBV28 to TRBJ2-7, with D possibly being TRBD1 (6 bases). CDR3 length: 14 residues. Trimming stripped 6 bases from V and 2 bases from J, with 14 bases between. In germline, CDR1 is MDHEN, CDR2 SYDVKM.

The chain links TRBV28 to TRBJ2-4, with a tentative D call TRBD1 (6 bases). The germline V and J ends were trimmed by 1 base and 1 base, with 20 bases remaining between them. Germline V gene data show CDR1 as MDHEN and CDR2 as SYDVKM. There are 19 residues in the CDR3. CDR3 loop: CASSLSPIQQGTAKNIQYF. CDR3 DNA: TGTGCCAGCAGTTTATCTCCTATACAACAGGGCACGGCCAAAAACATTCAGTACTTC.

The chain links TRBV27 to TRBJ2-7, with D possibly TRBD1 on 6 matching bases. The V end was cut by 3 bases, the J end by 8 bases, with 20 bases between. The CDR3 is 15 amino acids. Germline assignment: CDR1 MNHEY and CDR2 SMNVEV (reference sequence). Here the CDR3 DNA reads TGTGCCAGCAGTTTGCTATATGGGGGCCTAGTGAAGCAGTACTTC. It specifies CASSLLYGGLVKQYF.

The V gene is TRBV24-1, the J gene TRBJ1-1; D call uncertain. The V end was cut by 8 bases, the J end by 0 bases, with 9 bases between. The CDR3 spans 13 residues. The germline gives CDR1 KGHDR, CDR2 SFDVKD. The DNA for the CDR3 is TGTGCCACCACCCGCGGGATGAACACTGAAGCTTTCTTT. Protein sequence: CATTRGMNTEAFF.

This chain links TRBV3-1 (or the pseudogene TRBV3-2) with TRBJ2-1, with 13 bases lining up with TRBD2. CDR1 is LGHDT, CDR2 YNNKEL, per germline (reference sequence). CDR3 length equals 13 residues. V gave up 6 bases and J gave up 7 bases; unmatched junction bases: 0. In DNA form, the CDR3 reads TGTGCCAGCAGACTAGCGGGAGGGAATGAGCAGTTCTTC. Translation gives CASRLAGGNEQFF.

V gene TRBV5-1 combines with J gene TRBJ1-1; maybe TRBD1 (6 bases). Germline values: CDR1 SGHRS, CDR2 YFSETQ. V was cut by 5 bases and J by 2 bases, with 10 bases left in between. The length of the CDR3 is 13 residues. The CDR3 is CASRPQGNTEAFF. As DNA, the CDR3 is TGCGCCAGCAGACCACAGGGAAACACTGAAGCTTTCTTT.

CDR3 in amino acids: CASGTQANYGYTF. Here the CDR3 DNA reads TGTGCCAGCGGGACACAAGCTAACTATGGCTACACCTTC. The J gene is TRBJ1-2, the V gene TRBV7-9; maybe TRBD1 (6 bases). Germline V CDR1 and CDR2: SEHNR, FQNEAQ (reference sequence). The CDR3 has 13 amino acids. Deletions cut 8 bases from V and 0 bases from J, with 10 bases between. The variable domain in full, completed from reference TRBV7-9 and TRBJ1-2, reads DTGVSQNPRHKITKRGQNVTFRCDPISEHNRLYWYRQTLGQGPEFLTYFQNEAQLEKSRLLSDRFSAERPKGSFSTLEIQRTEQGDSAMYLCASGTQANYGYTFGSGTRLTVV.

The chain recombines TRBV6-1 with TRBJ2-1; 10 bases agree with TRBD2. This CDR3 region has 16 residues. The V gene's germline CDR1 is MNHNS and CDR2 SASEGT. Germline trimming cut 4 bases from V and 2 bases from J; bases unmatched to any gene: 5. The CDR3 protein is CASSGLSGRTYNEQFF. The CDR3 nucleotides read TGTGCCAGCAGTGGTCTTAGCGGGAGGACCTACAATGAGCAGTTCTTC.

The chain links TRBV27 to TRBJ1-4; TRBD1 is a possible D gene (5 bases). CDR3 size: 15 residues. The V and J ends lost 4 bases and 7 bases respectively, with 16 bases between them. Germline lookup yields CDR1 MNHEY and CDR2 SMNVEV (reference sequence). The CDR3 loop is CASSWGPGLGEKLFF. Written as DNA, the CDR3 is TGTGCCAGCAGTTGGGGCCCGGGCCTTGGTGAAAAACTGTTTTTT.

This clone has more than one count but fewer than ten. Possible read error: a much larger clone is one base away. The V and J genes are TRBV3-1 (or the pseudogene TRBV3-2) and TRBJ2-7; TRBD1 aligns across 11 bases. The ends lost 4 bases at V and 3 bases at J; junction bases unmatched: 2. The V gene's germline CDR1 is LGHDT and CDR2 YNNKEL (reference sequence). CDR3 size: 14 residues. For the CDR3, the DNA is TGTGCCAGCAGCCCCGGGACAGGGGGCTACGAGCAGTACTTC. This codes for CASSPGTGGYEQYF.

V gene TRBV5-6 combines with J gene TRBJ1-5; D perhaps matches TRBD1 (5 bases). Trimming pared 3 bases from V and 3 bases from J, leaving 19 bases between. Per germline, CDR1 SGHDT and CDR2 YYEEEE. This CDR3 has 17 amino acids. The CDR3 nucleotides are TGTGCCAGCAGCTCTTTGGGGAGGGGTGAATTCAATCAGCCCCAGCATTTT. It encodes CASSSLGRGEFNQPQHF.

This chain connects TRBV5-4 to TRBJ2-7; D is perhaps TRBD2 (5 bases). Germline V CDR1 and CDR2: SGHNT, YYREEE (reference sequence). V gave up 4 bases and J gave up 5 bases, with 16 bases separating them. The CDR3 has 14 residues. Here the CDR3 DNA reads TGTGCCAGCAGCCCAACGGGGTTATCTCACGAGCAGTACTTC. Its protein is CASSPTGLSHEQYF.

This sequence joins TRBV19 and TRBJ2-5; D is possibly TRBD1 (6 bases). Per the germline V gene, CDR1 is LNHDA and CDR2 is SQIVND (reference sequence). The CDR3 runs 12 residues. Trimming removed 6 bases at V and 9 bases at J, with 14 bases between. The CDR3 here is CASRLGTGSQYF. CDR3 DNA sequence: TGTGCCAGTAGGTTAGGCACAGGGTCCCAGTACTTC.

CDR3 nucleotide sequence: TGTGCCAGTACCGTAGACAGGGGACCTCGGCGGCCCCAGCATTTT. This gives the protein CASTVDRGPRRPQHF. The chain carries TRBV19 and TRBJ1-5, with TRBD1 matching over 8 bases. The CDR3 is 15 amino acids. V lost 7 bases and J lost 9; bases outside the gene matches: 14. Germline CDR1 reads LNHDA; CDR2 reads SQIVND (reference sequence).

This clone has a handful of counts. The chain carries TRBV7-8 and TRBJ2-1, with 7 positions matching TRBD2. The CDR3 totals 14 residues. V trimming: 5 bases; J trimming: 8 bases; junction bases outside the gene matches: 9. Germline values: CDR1 SGHVS, CDR2 FQNEAQ. In nucleotides, the CDR3 is TGTGCCAGCAGCGCCGGGACTATCTCCGATGAGCAGTTCTTC. This encodes CASSAGTISDEQFF.

The genes are TRBV28 and TRBJ2-3; 11 bases are a match to TRBD2. In germline, CDR1 is MDHEN, CDR2 SYDVKM. The CDR3 extends over 15 amino acids. The V and J ends lost 3 bases and 3 bases, in that order; junction bases with no gene match: 2. The CDR3 sequence is CASSFASGGTDTQYF. In nucleotides, the CDR3 is TGTGCCAGCAGTTTCGCTAGCGGGGGGACAGATACGCAGTATTTT.

The J gene is TRBJ1-1, the V gene TRBV6-5; D not resolved. The ends were cut back, 4 bases at V and 2 bases at J, with 5 bases in the middle. The CDR3 runs 12 residues. Germline V CDR1 and CDR2: MNHEY, SVGAGI. CDR3 amino acids: CASSWANTEAFF. Here the CDR3 DNA reads TGTGCCAGCAGTTGGGCAAACACTGAAGCTTTCTTT.

CDR3: CAISERGASGSEQYF. The CDR3 DNA reads TGTGCCATCAGTGAGAGAGGTGCTAGCGGGAGCGAGCAGTACTTC. This sequence joins TRBV10-3 and TRBJ2-7; 10 positions match TRBD2. V gave up 2 bases and J gave up 6 bases; unmatched junction bases: 7. This CDR3 spans 15 amino acids. Per germline, CDR1 ENHRY and CDR2 SYGVKD.